This T cell receptor (beta chain) was sequenced for a study of cytomegalovirus exposure and HLA in healthy donors. The method was immunoSEQ multiplex PCR; TCRdb's version includes in-frame clones alone and lacks a portion of them. The sample consists of around 250,000 clones, 90% of them appearing once. As concerns this clone: Its specificity is unknown.

Broader study findings: The study found most TCR sequences rare, yet found some public TCRs in many donors.

Donors came from a validation cohort of approximately 110 subjects, distinct from the first 666-subject cohort. This CDR3 region has 13 residues. Looked up from germline, CDR1 is MNHNS and CDR2 is SASEGT. Trimming took off 5 bases at V and 7 bases at J, with 12 bases between the two ends. V and J are TRBV6-1 and TRBJ1-5, with D unresolved. This TCR came from a woman aged 18-29 years in good health and CMV-seronegative. Sequences were obtained from PBMCs. CDR3 amino acids: CASSIGSGQPQHF. In DNA form, the CDR3 reads TGTGCCAGCAGTATAGGGAGCGGCCAGCCCCAGCATTTT.